This entry lists 26 T cell receptor beta chains sequenced from one sample in a study of cytomegalovirus exposure and HLA in healthy donors. Using immunoSEQ multiplex PCR, the repertoire was profiled, and TCRdb retains in-frame clones only, with some absent. The sample gives some 120,000 clones, roughly 89% of which show up once; around 1.1% is in the top ten. Material for sequencing was PBMCs. Receptor source: a woman aged 18 to 35 in good health and CMV-seronegative.

V gene TRBV18 combines with J gene TRBJ2-3; 12 bases line up with TRBD2. There are 16 residues in the CDR3. Germline V CDR1 and CDR2: KGHSH, LQKENI. The ends lost 6 bases at V and 2 bases at J; junction bases unmatched: 6. In DNA form, the CDR3 reads TGTGCCAGCTCGTCTGGGACTAGCGGGCTCACAGATACGCAGTATTTT. Its translation: CASSSGTSGLTDTQYF.

The V and J genes are TRBV30 and TRBJ1-1, with TRBD1 identical over 8 bases. Germline values: CDR1 GTSNPN, CDR2 SVGIG (reference sequence). The CDR3 totals 15 residues. V was pared by 0 bases and J by 2 bases, with 5 bases of the junction left unmatched. CDR3 sequence reads: CAWSVLPGGNTEAFF. In nucleotides, the CDR3 is TGTGCCTGGAGTGTACTCCCAGGGGGCAACACTGAAGCTTTCTTT.

This sequence joins TRBV27 and TRBJ2-3; 13 bases are shared with TRBD2. The CDR3 extends over 18 amino acids. The V gene's germline CDR1 is MNHEY and CDR2 SMNVEV (reference sequence). V was pared by 6 bases and J by 3 bases, with 12 bases of the junction left unmatched. CDR3 region: CASSRSRLAGGGTDTQYF. The CDR3 region has the DNA TGTGCCAGCAGCCGATCCAGACTAGCGGGAGGTGGAACAGATACGCAGTATTTT.

This sequence joins TRBV28 and TRBJ1-2, with a possible D match to TRBD1 (5 bases). The CDR3 sequence is 12 residues long. Per germline, CDR1 MDHEN and CDR2 SYDVKM. Trimming took 4 bases from V and 4 from J, leaving 7 bases between them. Here the CDR3 DNA reads TGTGCCAGCAGTTCGACAGTCTATGGCTACACCTTC. Translating gives CASSSTVYGYTF.

This chain joins TRBV14 and TRBJ1-2; TRBD1 is a possible D gene (5 bases). This CDR3 has 15 residues. V shed 4 bases and J shed 4 bases, with 16 bases lying between them. Per germline, CDR1 SGHDN and CDR2 FVKESK. The CDR3 is CASSRLDTASYGYTF. The CDR3 region has the DNA TGTGCCAGCAGCCGACTGGACACCGCATCCTATGGCTACACCTTC.

V and J are TRBV30 and TRBJ1-4; D is possibly TRBD1 (5 bases). This CDR3 region has 15 residues. Germline values: CDR1 GTSNPN, CDR2 SVGIG (reference sequence). The V and J ends lost 5 bases and 4 bases respectively, with 17 bases between them. CDR3 sequence reads: CAWGRGTKLNEKLFF. The CDR3 DNA sequence: TGTGCCTGGGGACGGGGGACCAAACTTAATGAAAAACTGTTTTTT.

The CDR3 is CASSGDRGDEQFF. The CDR3 nucleotides read TGTGCCAGCAGTGGTGACAGGGGCGATGAGCAGTTCTTC. The chain links TRBV2 to TRBJ2-1; 8 bases match TRBD1. Unmatched junction bases numbered 4, after V lost 4 bases and J lost 8 bases. Germline CDR1 reads SNHLY; CDR2 reads FYNNEI. This CDR3 contains 13 residues.

This chain links TRBV6-5 with TRBJ2-5; 8 nucleotides agree with TRBD1. CDR3 length equals 14 residues. The junction had 4 bases not matched to a gene; V was cut back by 6 bases and J by 1 base. The germline V gene encodes CDR1 MNHEY and CDR2 SVGAGI. CDR3 region: CASRKTGAQETQYF. In DNA, the CDR3 is TGTGCCAGCAGGAAGACAGGGGCCCAAGAGACCCAGTACTTC.

About this clone: The sample has other DNA sequences that encode this CDR3 too. The V call is TRBV18, the J call TRBJ2-7; 9 nucleotides align to TRBD2. This CDR3 contains 15 residues. Germline V gene lookup returns CDR1 KGHSH and CDR2 LQKENI. The V and J ends lost 0 bases and 2 bases, in that order; junction bases with no gene match: 2. CDR3 nucleotides: TGTGCCAGCTCACCACCAGCGGGAGGAACCTACGAGCAGTACTTC. Its translation is CASSPPAGGTYEQYF. The full variable domain, with the rest looked up from reference TRBV18 and TRBJ2-7, is NAGVMQNPRHLVRRRGQEARLRCSPMKGHSHVYWYRQLPEEGLKFMVYLQKENIIDESGMPKERFSAEFPKEGPSILRIQQVVRGDSAAYFCASSPPAGGTYEQYFGPGTRLTVT.

The chain combines TRBV27 with TRBJ2-7; TRBD1 matches at 7 bases. CDR3 size: 17 residues. Germline CDR1 MNHEY, CDR2 SMNVEV (reference sequence). The J segment lost 6 bases and the V segment lost 5 bases, leaving 19 bases of the junction unmatched. CDR3 DNA sequence: TGTGCCAGCAGTACAAGCCGGGACACAGGGGATTGGGGCGAGCAGTACTTC. It codes for CASSTSRDTGDWGEQYF.

In this sample, this clone turned up a few times. The chain recombines TRBV2 with TRBJ2-2; the D gene is possibly TRBD1 (6 bases). V was shortened by 3 bases and J by 5 bases, with 16 bases between the two germline ends. Germline V gene lookup returns CDR1 SNHLY and CDR2 FYNNEI. This CDR3 comprises 16 residues. The CDR3 reads CASSDWGRGQTGELFF. CDR3 in DNA: TGTGCCAGCAGTGATTGGGGGCGCGGTCAAACCGGGGAGCTGTTTTTT.

The rearrangement links TRBV6-5 to TRBJ2-1; D is possibly TRBD2 (5 bases). With 6 bases removed from V and 7 bases from J, the gap between germline ends came to 13 bases. Germline CDR1 and CDR2: MNHEY and SVGAGI. This CDR3 comprises 13 residues. The CDR3: CASRTYTRNEQFF. Written as DNA, the CDR3 is TGTGCCAGCAGAACCTATACTAGGAATGAGCAGTTCTTC.

This chain connects TRBV6-5 to TRBJ2-1; 9 bases match TRBD1. The CDR3 runs 13 residues. V was pared by 5 bases and J by 14 bases, with 10 bases of the junction left unmatched. Germline CDR1 MNHEY, CDR2 SVGAGI. Here the CDR3 reads CASSRTGGTGKFF. The CDR3 DNA sequence: TGTGCCAGCAGTCGTACCGGTGGGACAGGGAAGTTCTTC.

The chain links TRBV28 to TRBJ2-7; 9 bases map to TRBD2. The length of the CDR3 is 14 residues. Germline assignment: CDR1 MDHEN and CDR2 SYDVKM. The V gene end was trimmed by 5 bases and the J gene end by 2 bases; junction bases not matched to a gene: 4. The CDR3 protein is CASSLAGGTYEQYF. The CDR3, as DNA: TGTGCCAGCAGTCTGGCGGGAGGGACCTACGAGCAGTACTTC.

The chain recombines TRBV28 with TRBJ1-1; 7 bases match TRBD1. The CDR3 runs to 12 residues. V trimming: 8 bases; J trimming: 3 bases; junction bases outside the gene matches: 3. Germline values: CDR1 MDHEN, CDR2 SYDVKM. The CDR3 here is CASSTGDTEAFF. The CDR3 region has the DNA TGTGCCAGCTCAACAGGGGACACTGAAGCTTTCTTT.

This chain connects TRBV27 to TRBJ1-1, with D tentatively TRBD1 (5 bases). Germline loops: CDR1 MNHEY, CDR2 SMNVEV (reference sequence). CDR3 length: 14 residues. Trimming took off 4 bases at V and 5 bases at J, with 14 bases between the two ends. The CDR3: CASSSRGVITEAFF. CDR3 nucleotides: TGTGCCAGCAGTTCCCGGGGGGTGATAACTGAAGCTTTCTTT.

CDR3 sequence (DNA): TGTGCCAGCTCACCAAGACCGGGGCAGGGGTATGGCTACACCTTC. As protein: CASSPRPGQGYGYTF. The genes are TRBV18 and TRBJ1-2; D perhaps matches TRBD1 (6 bases). Trimming removed 2 bases from V and 5 bases from J, with 15 bases in between. The CDR3 has 15 residues. Germline V gene lookup returns CDR1 KGHSH and CDR2 LQKENI.

This clone was detected a few times. The V and J genes are TRBV6-5 and TRBJ1-6, with a weak D call TRBD1 (5 bases). The V end was cut by 7 bases, the J end by 9 bases, with 13 bases between. The length of the CDR3 is 13 residues. CDR1 and CDR2 (germline): MNHEY, SVGAGI. In nucleotides, the CDR3 is TGTGCCAGCACGATCACAAGGGGTTCACCCCTCCACTTT. Translating gives CASTITRGSPLHF.

The chain is built from TRBV2 and TRBJ1-6; D not resolved. The CDR3 has 15 amino acids. CDR1 and CDR2 from the germline V gene are SNHLY and FYNNEI. V was trimmed by 3 bases and J by 8 bases, leaving 14 bases between them. The CDR3 region has the DNA TGTGCCAGCAGTGATTTATCGTCGGAGGATTCACCCCTCCACTTT. Its protein product is CASSDLSSEDSPLHF.

The chain is built from TRBV6-6 and TRBJ2-5; tentative D call: TRBD1 (6 bases). Germline loops: CDR1 MNHNY, CDR2 SVGAGI (reference sequence). Trimming stripped 0 bases from V and 5 bases from J, with 13 bases between. The CDR3 spans 15 residues. CDR3 DNA: TGTGCCAGCAGTTACTCGACTCTAAGGGGGGAGACCCAGTACTTC. It specifies CASSYSTLRGETQYF.

The chain joins TRBV18 to TRBJ1-1; TRBD1 is a possible D gene (6 bases). Trimming shortened V by 2 bases and J by 4 bases, and 8 bases separated the two germline ends. The CDR3 spans 13 residues. From germline, CDR1 is KGHSH and CDR2 LQKENI. The CDR3 reads CASSPAGATEAFF. The CDR3 nucleotides read TGTGCCAGCTCACCAGCGGGGGCCACTGAAGCTTTCTTT.

The chain recombines TRBV5-4 with TRBJ2-7; 7 nucleotides align to TRBD2. V dropped 4 bases and J dropped 6; count of bases not matched to a gene: 7. Germline lookup yields CDR1 SGHNT and CDR2 YYREEE (reference sequence). The CDR3 contains 13 residues. The CDR3: CASSLGLSPEQYV. In DNA, the CDR3 is TGTGCCAGCAGCCTGGGACTATCTCCCGAGCAGTACGTC.

The CDR3 sequence is CASSVGGTSGTIREQFF. Here the CDR3 DNA reads TGTGCCAGCAGCGTAGGAGGGACTAGCGGGACGATCCGTGAGCAGTTCTTC. The genes are TRBV9 and TRBJ2-1, with 13 bases that match TRBD2. Germline-derived CDR1 and CDR2 are SGDLS and YYNGEE. This CDR3 is built from 17 residues. The junction had 9 bases not matched to a gene; V was cut back by 0 bases and J by 9 bases.

The J gene is TRBJ2-7, the V gene TRBV7-2; TRBD2 agrees at 7 bases. V lost 6 bases, J lost 4 bases, and 3 bases stayed unmatched. Germline V gene data show CDR1 as SGHTA and CDR2 as FQGNSA. The CDR3 runs to 12 residues. CDR3 nucleotides: TGTGCCAGCAGGGGGGAGGGGTACGAGCAGTACGTC. It codes for CASRGEGYEQYV.

The chain is built from TRBV30 and TRBJ1-2; tentatively, D is TRBD1 (6 bases). CDR3 size: 9 residues. The V and J ends lost 5 bases and 8 bases respectively, with 6 bases between them. Per the germline V gene, CDR1 is GTSNPN and CDR2 is SVGIG (reference sequence). DNA for the CDR3: TGTGCCTGGGGGGGCGGCTACACCTTC. The encoded protein is CAWGGGYTF.

This clone appeared a single time. This chain links TRBV5-5 with TRBJ2-1; maybe TRBD1 (5 bases). The CDR3 has 12 residues. Between the trimmed V and J ends, which lost 6 bases and 8 bases, there was a span of 12 bases. Germline-derived CDR1 and CDR2 are SGHKS and YYEKEE (reference sequence). CDR3 nucleotides: TGTGCCAGCAACTCAGGGTGGGATGAGCAGTTCTTC. It specifies CASNSGWDEQFF.